This TCR beta chain was captured in a study of shared clonotypes between healthy human individuals. The overall study: Samples came from a couple of female and a few male donors aged 18 to 49. Per donor, CD8 memory used one plate, CD8 naive used two, CD4 memory used three and CD4 naive used three.

This clone came up once. Its antigen remains unknown. General observations from the study: Larger estimated richness was generally recorded for naive subsets relative to memory subsets.

The naive CD8 fraction comprised CD45RO-negative cells positively selected for CCR7 and excluded terminally differentiated effector memory CD45RA+ cells. Sequencing was performed with immunoSEQ multiplex PCR; in TCRdb, only in-frame clones are kept and a portion is missing. Here the sample spans some 2 million clones, less than 95% being singletons. Germline values: CDR1 LNHNV, CDR2 YYDKDF (reference sequence). The CDR3 is made up of 14 amino acids. The germline V and J ends were trimmed by 1 base and 0 bases, with 7 bases remaining between them. The gene calls are TRBV15 and TRBJ2-7; no clear D gene. The receptor was isolated from a young man in good health. The sample taken for sequencing was naive CD8+ T cells sorted from blood. The chain's CDR3 is CATSRVSSSYEQYF. CDR3 DNA sequence: TGTGCCACCAGCAGAGTTTCTAGCTCCTACGAGCAGTACTTC.